These 23 T cell receptor beta chains were sequenced from one sample in a study of cytomegalovirus exposure and HLA in healthy donors. TCRdb keeps only in-frame clones here, not all; method: immunoSEQ multiplex PCR. In the table there are fewer than 140,000 clones, about 88% of which are singletons. Specimen: PBMCs. These receptors were obtained from a woman aged 18-30 years in good health and CMV-seropositive.

The CDR3 DNA reads TGTGCCAGCAGCTTAGGGACAGTAAATACTGAAGCTTTCTTT. Protein: CASSLGTVNTEAFF. This chain links TRBV7-6 with TRBJ1-1; weak D call: TRBD1 (6 bases). Trimming cost V 1 base and J 5 bases, with 11 bases left between them. Germline V gene lookup returns CDR1 SGHVS and CDR2 FNYEAQ. This CDR3 contains 14 residues.

This chain links TRBV27 with TRBJ2-1, with 13 positions matching TRBD2. The germline V gene encodes CDR1 MNHEY and CDR2 SMNVEV (reference sequence). V trimming: 0 bases; J trimming: 4 bases; junction bases outside the gene matches: 6. The CDR3 length is 18 residues. The CDR3 nucleotides are TGTGCCAGCAGTTTATCCGCACTAGCGGGGGGGCCTTACAATGAGCAGTTCTTC. Protein product: CASSLSALAGGPYNEQFF.

V gene TRBV5-6 combines with J gene TRBJ2-4; D might be TRBD2 (5 bases). V lost 4 bases and J lost 0, with 8 bases in between. The CDR3 sequence is 14 residues long. Germline CDR1 and CDR2: SGHDT and YYEEEE. As DNA, the CDR3 is TGTGCCAGCAGCACGGGGTTAGCCAAAAACATTCAGTACTTC. Its translation is CASSTGLAKNIQYF.

This chain joins TRBV2 and TRBJ2-5; 10 positions match TRBD1. CDR3 length equals 13 residues. V was clipped by 7 bases and J by 6 bases; unmatched bases: 5. The germline V gene has CDR1 SNHLY and CDR2 FYNNEI. The CDR3 region has the DNA TGTGCCAGCAACCAGGACAGGGGGAAGACCCAGTACTTC. Amino acid sequence: CASNQDRGKTQYF.

The chain couples TRBV6-5 to TRBJ1-2; D is unresolved. Trimming stripped 6 bases from V and 8 bases from J, with 10 bases between. This CDR3 spans 11 amino acids. Germline CDR1 and CDR2: MNHEY and SVGAGI. Here the CDR3 reads CASSGLRGYTF. The CDR3, as DNA: TGTGCCAGCAGCGGACTTAGGGGCTACACCTTC.

The V call is TRBV2, the J call TRBJ2-1; TRBD2 matches at 8 bases. Unmatched junction bases numbered 12, after V lost 4 bases and J lost 10 bases. The CDR3 contains 15 residues. Per the germline V gene, CDR1 is SNHLY and CDR2 is FYNNEI. CDR3 nucleotides: TGTGCCAGCAGTGCTGGGGGGGGACTAGGATCGGAGCAGTTCTTC. Its protein product is CASSAGGGLGSEQFF.

The chain joins TRBV7-9 to TRBJ1-2; no reliable D call. Germline V gene sequence: CDR1 SEHNR, CDR2 FQNEAQ (reference sequence). The CDR3 spans 14 residues. V lost 2 bases, J lost 5 bases, and 12 bases lay in between. CDR3: CASSLSSGQYGYTF. CDR3 bases: TGTGCCAGCAGCTTAAGTTCAGGCCAATATGGCTACACCTTC.

The CDR3 loop reads CASSLLQGWNEQFF. The CDR3 nucleotides read TGTGCCAGCAGCTTGCTACAGGGCTGGAATGAGCAGTTCTTC. V gene TRBV5-5 combines with J gene TRBJ2-1; D may be TRBD1 (6 bases). CDR1 is SGHKS, CDR2 YYEKEE, per germline (reference sequence). This CDR3 is 14 amino acids long. V was cut by 1 base and J by 7 bases, with 12 bases left in between.

This clone came up once. The V and J genes are TRBV7-2 and TRBJ2-3; D may be TRBD2 (6 bases). The V gene's germline CDR1 is SGHTA and CDR2 FQGNSA. V gave up 5 bases and J gave up 0 bases, with 12 bases separating them. This CDR3 is built from 15 residues. CDR3 in DNA: TGTGCCAGCAGCCCGGTGGGGGGTAGCACAGATACGCAGTATTTT. Its translation is CASSPVGGSTDTQYF.

J is TRBJ2-7 and V is TRBV4-1; 7 bases are a match to TRBD1. Germline V gene lookup returns CDR1 MGHRA and CDR2 YSYEKL. The CDR3 totals 15 residues. The ends lost 4 bases at V and 7 bases at J; junction bases unmatched: 13. In DNA, the CDR3 is TGCGCCAGCAGCCCTCCGGGACAGCGATTTCGGGAGCAGTACTTC. Translation gives CASSPPGQRFREQYF.

This rearrangement joins TRBV7-9 to TRBJ1-1, with 8 bases identical to TRBD1. This CDR3 has 15 amino acids. Germline values: CDR1 SEHNR, CDR2 FQNEAQ (reference sequence). The V gene end was trimmed by 4 bases and the J gene end by 3 bases; junction bases not matched to a gene: 7. As DNA, the CDR3 is TGTGCCAGCAGCTCCAGGACAGGGTGGGACACTGAAGCTTTCTTT. It specifies CASSSRTGWDTEAFF. Looking up the rest from reference TRBV7-9 and TRBJ1-1 gives the full variable domain: DTGVSQNPRHKITKRGQNVTFRCDPISEHNRLYWYRQTLGQGPEFLTYFQNEAQLEKSRLLSDRFSAERPKGSFSTLEIQRTEQGDSAMYLCASSSRTGWDTEAFFGQGTRLTVV.

The V and J genes are TRBV9 and TRBJ1-5; D may be TRBD1 (6 bases). This CDR3 region has 13 residues. V lost 3 bases and J lost 2, with 6 bases in between. Germline CDR1 is SGDLS and CDR2 is YYNGEE. CDR3 sequence (DNA): TGTGCCAGCAGCGGACAGGGCAATCAGCCCCAGCATTTT. The encoded protein is CASSGQGNQPQHF.

The chain recombines TRBV5-4 with TRBJ1-1; D is ambiguous. There are 12 residues in the CDR3. Trimming removed 1 base from V and 4 bases from J, with 5 bases in between. From germline, CDR1 is SGHNT and CDR2 YYREEE (reference sequence). In nucleotides, the CDR3 is TGTGCCAGCAGCTTGCTCGGCACTGAAGCTTTCTTT. Translated, it gives CASSLLGTEAFF.

The chain uses TRBV19 and TRBJ2-1; 8 bases map to TRBD2. Germline CDR1 reads LNHDA; CDR2 reads SQIVND (reference sequence). CDR3 length: 15 residues. V shed 0 bases, J shed 6 bases, and the junction held 4 bases outside the gene matches. DNA of the CDR3: TGTGCCAGTAGTATAGACGGGGGGGTCGGCAATGAGCAGTTCTTC. Its translation is CASSIDGGVGNEQFF.

V is TRBV4-1 and J is TRBJ1-1; no firm D call. Germline CDR1 and CDR2: MGHRA and YSYEKL. There are 15 residues in the CDR3. Trimming left V 1 base short and J 3 bases short, with 12 bases between. The CDR3 protein is CASSQVLGSYTEAFF. CDR3 bases: TGCGCCAGCAGCCAAGTCTTGGGCAGTTACACTGAAGCTTTCTTT.

This chain joins TRBV28 and TRBJ1-1; TRBD1 agrees at 7 bases. The J segment lost 1 base and the V segment lost 0 bases, leaving 2 bases of the junction unmatched. CDR1 is MDHEN and CDR2 is SYDVKM in the germline V gene. The CDR3 sequence is 15 residues long. CDR3 DNA sequence: TGTGCCAGCAGTTTATGGACAGGGACGAACACTGAAGCTTTCTTT. It encodes CASSLWTGTNTEAFF.

This chain joins TRBV4-3 and TRBJ2-1; 9 nucleotides agree with TRBD1. Germline trimming cut 4 bases from V and 14 bases from J; bases unmatched to any gene: 15. CDR3 size: 15 residues. Germline lookup yields CDR1 LGHNA and CDR2 YSLEER. This CDR3 reads CASSPSLHDDRGEFF. Written as DNA, the CDR3 is TGCGCCAGCAGCCCCTCATTACACGACGACAGGGGGGAGTTCTTC.

The CDR3 here is CASSMGPQKETQYF. The CDR3, as DNA: TGTGCCAGCTCGATGGGGCCCCAAAAAGAGACCCAGTACTTC. The J gene is TRBJ2-5, the V gene TRBV6-1, with D maybe TRBD1 (5 bases). V lost 8 bases and J lost 3, with 16 bases in between. The length of the CDR3 is 14 residues. Germline-derived CDR1 and CDR2 are MNHNS and SASEGT.

This CDR3 reads CASSSDIYGYTF. CDR3 bases: TGCGCCAGCAGCTCGGACATCTATGGCTACACCTTC. The chain has TRBV5-1 and TRBJ1-2; a possible D gene is TRBD1 (5 bases). The CDR3 is made up of 12 amino acids. The V end was cut by 3 bases, the J end by 4 bases, with 7 bases between. Germline CDR1 SGHRS, CDR2 YFSETQ.

This chain uses TRBV29-1 with TRBJ1-2; 10 bases map to TRBD1. J lost 4 bases, V lost 7 bases, and 6 bases had no gene match. The CDR3 spans 13 residues. The germline CDR1 and CDR2 sequences are SQVTM and ANQGSEA. The CDR3 region is CSALTGGLYGYTF. CDR3 sequence (DNA): TGCAGCGCCCTGACAGGGGGCCTCTATGGCTACACCTTC.

This clone was observed a single time. V gene TRBV2 combines with J gene TRBJ2-5; 10 bases agree with TRBD2. The germline V gene encodes CDR1 SNHLY and CDR2 FYNNEI. Trimming took 6 bases from V and 1 from J; bases not matched to a gene: 8. The CDR3 extends over 16 amino acids. DNA of the CDR3: TGTGCCAGCAGGTTGGTTAGCGGGGGGACCCAAGAGACCCAGTACTTC. Protein: CASRLVSGGTQETQYF.

The V gene is TRBV25-1, the J gene TRBJ1-6, with 8 positions matching TRBD1. Germline CDR1 is MGHDK and CDR2 is SYGVNS. This CDR3 contains 15 residues. V trimming: 6 bases; J trimming: 5 bases; junction bases outside the gene matches: 6. CDR3 residues: CASRQTGGNNSPLHF. CDR3 nucleotides: TGTGCCAGCAGACAAACAGGGGGGAATAATTCACCCCTCCACTTT. Combining the CDR3 with reference TRBV25-1 and TRBJ1-6 gives the whole variable domain EADIYQTPRYLVIGTGKKITLECSQTMGHDKMYWYQQDPGMELHLIHYSYGVNSTEKGDLSSESTVSRIRTEHFPLTLESARPSHTSQYLCASRQTGGNNSPLHFGNGTRLTVT.

The rearrangement uses TRBV28 and TRBJ2-2; D gene ambiguous. The V gene's germline CDR1 is MDHEN and CDR2 SYDVKM. The V gene lost 2 bases and the J gene lost 4 bases, with 17 bases spanning the gap. The CDR3 runs 17 residues. The CDR3 DNA reads TGTGCCAGCAGTTTACGTGCCTCGCGGCATCGCACCGGGGAGCTGTTTTTT. It translates to CASSLRASRHRTGELFF. The full variable domain, in which reference TRBV28 and TRBJ2-2 provide the parts outside the CDR3, is DVKVTQSSRYLVKRTGEKVFLECVQDMDHENMFWYRQDPGLGLRLIYFSYDVKMKEKGDIPEGYSVSREKKERFSLILESASTNQTSMYLCASSLRASRHRTGELFFGEGSRLTVL.